This TCR beta chain was obtained from a study of identical twins. Study-level findings and limits: In drawing conclusions, the study used cross-sectional statistical analysis and did not follow the same donors. Twins shared out-of-frame alpha sequences with excess low generation probability.

Unique molecular identifiers were in the cDNA, with template-switch universal primer binding. One entry per CDR3 protein, called by TCRdb with MiXCR from the 5' RACE reads. The sample yields 690,000 or so distinct CDR3 sequences, roughly 8% seen once. This clonotype was seen many times. Its antigen remains unknown. V was trimmed by 4 bases and J by 7 bases, leaving 8 bases between them. This CDR3 has 11 residues. These data also featured in a second study, about yellow fever vaccine responses in identical twins. Per that paper: Reports say the vaccine T cell response in twins looked partly convergent and partly personalized.

Input material: PBMCs. The chain employs TRBV12-3 or TRBV12-4 and TRBJ2-7; D not resolved. The sequence was collected from a woman aged 18 to 35 in good health. The CDR3 DNA reads as TGTGCCAGCAGTTCATACTGGGAGCAGTACTTC. Amino acids: CASSSYWEQYF.